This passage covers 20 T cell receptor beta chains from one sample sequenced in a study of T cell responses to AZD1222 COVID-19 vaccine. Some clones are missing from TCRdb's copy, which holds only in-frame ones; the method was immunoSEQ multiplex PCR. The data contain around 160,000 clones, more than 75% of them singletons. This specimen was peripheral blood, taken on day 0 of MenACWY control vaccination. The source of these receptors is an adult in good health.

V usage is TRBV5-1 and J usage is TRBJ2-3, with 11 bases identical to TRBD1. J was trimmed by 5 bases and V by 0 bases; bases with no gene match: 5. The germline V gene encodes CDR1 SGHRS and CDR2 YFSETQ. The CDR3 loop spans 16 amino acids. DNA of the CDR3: TGCGCCAGCAGCTTGGTAGTGGGACAGGGGGTAGATACGCAGTATTTT. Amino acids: CASSLVVGQGVDTQYF.

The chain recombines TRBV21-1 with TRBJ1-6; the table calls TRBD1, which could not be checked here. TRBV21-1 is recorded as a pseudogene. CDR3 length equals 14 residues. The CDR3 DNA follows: TGTGCCAGCAGCAACAGGGGGCGAAATTCACCCCTCCACTTT. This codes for CASSNRGRNSPLHF.

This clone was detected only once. DNA for the CDR3: TGTGCCAGCAGTGAAGTGCTAGCGGGGGGGCCGACAGATACGCAGTATTTT. Translation: CASSEVLAGGPTDTQYF. The chain links TRBV6-1 to TRBJ2-3; 12 nucleotides match TRBD2. V lost 1 base and J lost 3; bases outside the gene matches: 5. Germline V gene sequence: CDR1 MNHNS, CDR2 SASEGT. This CDR3 region has 17 residues.

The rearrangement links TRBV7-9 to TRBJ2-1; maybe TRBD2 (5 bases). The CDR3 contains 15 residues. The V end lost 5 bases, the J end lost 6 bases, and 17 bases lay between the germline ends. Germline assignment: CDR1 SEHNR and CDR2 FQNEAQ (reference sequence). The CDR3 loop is CASSLLGPGSNEQFF. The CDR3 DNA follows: TGTGCCAGCAGCCTCTTGGGCCCGGGGAGCAATGAGCAGTTCTTC.

The CDR3 reads CASSEGTSPLGRNEQFF. In nucleotides, the CDR3 is TGTGCCAGCAGTGAAGGGACTAGCCCCTTAGGGCGGAATGAGCAGTTCTTC. The J gene is TRBJ2-1, the V gene TRBV6-1; 8 bases match TRBD2. CDR3 length: 17 residues. The germline V gene has CDR1 MNHNS and CDR2 SASEGT. V shed 1 base, J shed 7 bases, and the junction held 12 bases outside the gene matches.

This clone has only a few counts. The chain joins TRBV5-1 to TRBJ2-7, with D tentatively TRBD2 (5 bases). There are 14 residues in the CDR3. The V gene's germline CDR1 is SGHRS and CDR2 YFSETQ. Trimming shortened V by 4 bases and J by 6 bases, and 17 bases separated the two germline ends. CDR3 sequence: CASSEGPAKSEQYF. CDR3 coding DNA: TGCGCCAGCAGCGAGGGTCCAGCCAAAAGCGAGCAGTACTTC.

Written as DNA, the CDR3 is TGTGCCAGCAGTTTTGACAGGATCAATAATTCACCCCTCCACTTT. This gives the protein CASSFDRINNSPLHF. The rearrangement uses TRBV6-5 and TRBJ1-6, with a possible D match to TRBD1 (6 bases). V was clipped by 4 bases and J by 5 bases, with 12 bases between them. Germline V lookup: CDR1 MNHEY, CDR2 SVGAGI. The CDR3 is 15 amino acids.

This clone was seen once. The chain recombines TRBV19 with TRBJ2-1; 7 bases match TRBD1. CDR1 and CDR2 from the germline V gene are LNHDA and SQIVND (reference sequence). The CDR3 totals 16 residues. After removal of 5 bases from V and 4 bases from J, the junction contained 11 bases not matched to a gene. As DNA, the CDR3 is TGTGCCAGTAGTGGGTCCGGGACAGCCCGATACAATGAGCAGTTCTTC. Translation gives CASSGSGTARYNEQFF.

The CDR3 sequence is CASSAKGAFQPQHF. CDR3 coding DNA: TGCGCCAGCAGTGCGAAGGGGGCCTTTCAGCCCCAGCATTTT. The V call is TRBV10-2, the J call TRBJ1-5; TRBD1 aligns across 7 bases. Looked up from germline, CDR1 is WSHSY and CDR2 is SAAADI. Germline trimming cut 4 bases from V and 6 bases from J; bases unmatched to any gene: 6. The CDR3 loop spans 14 amino acids.

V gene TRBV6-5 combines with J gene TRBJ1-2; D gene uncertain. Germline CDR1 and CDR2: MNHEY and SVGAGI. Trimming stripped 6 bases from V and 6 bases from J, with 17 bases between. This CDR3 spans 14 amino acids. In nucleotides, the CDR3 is TGTGCCAGCAGCCAGACGGCCTATGCGGATGGCTACACCTTC. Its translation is CASSQTAYADGYTF.

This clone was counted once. The CDR3 sequence: CASSQGLRIEKLFF. CDR3 nucleotide sequence: TGTGCCAGCAGCCAAGGATTGCGCATTGAAAAACTGTTTTTT. The chain has TRBV3-1 (or the pseudogene TRBV3-2) and TRBJ1-4, with no clear D. V lost 1 base, J lost 7 bases, and 10 bases lay in between. The CDR3 runs to 14 residues. CDR1 LGHDT and CDR2 YNNKEL come from the germline V gene (reference sequence).

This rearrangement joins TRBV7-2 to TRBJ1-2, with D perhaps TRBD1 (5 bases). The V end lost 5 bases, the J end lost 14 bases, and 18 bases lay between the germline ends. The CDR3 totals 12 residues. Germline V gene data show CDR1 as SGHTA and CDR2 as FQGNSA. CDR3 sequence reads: CASSATGTALTF. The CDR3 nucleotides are TGTGCCAGCAGCGCCACCGGGACCGCGTTGACCTTC. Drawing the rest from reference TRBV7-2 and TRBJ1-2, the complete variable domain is GAGVSQSPSNKVTEKGKDVELRCDPISGHTALYWYRQSLGQGLEFLIYFQGNSAPDKSGLPSDRFSAERTGGSVSTLTIQRTQQEDSAVYLCASSATGTALTFGSGTRLTVV.

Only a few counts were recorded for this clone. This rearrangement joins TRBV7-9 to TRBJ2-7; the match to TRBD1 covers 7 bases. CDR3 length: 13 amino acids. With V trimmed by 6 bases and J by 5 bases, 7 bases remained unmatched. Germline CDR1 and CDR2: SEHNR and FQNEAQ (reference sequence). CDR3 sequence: CASSHRQGDEQYF. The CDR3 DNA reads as TGTGCCAGCAGTCATCGACAGGGTGACGAGCAGTACTTC.

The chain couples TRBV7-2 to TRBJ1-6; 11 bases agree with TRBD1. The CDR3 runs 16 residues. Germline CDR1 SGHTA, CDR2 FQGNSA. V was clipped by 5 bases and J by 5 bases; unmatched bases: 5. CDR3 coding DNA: TGTGCCAGCAGCCTCGGACAGGGGGCGAATAATTCACCCCTCCACTTT. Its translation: CASSLGQGANNSPLHF.

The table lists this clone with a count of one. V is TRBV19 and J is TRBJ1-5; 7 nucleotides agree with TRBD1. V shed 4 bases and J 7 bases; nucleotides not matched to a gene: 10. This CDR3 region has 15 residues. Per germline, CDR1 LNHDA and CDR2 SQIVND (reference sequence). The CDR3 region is CASSTTGVYRQPQHF. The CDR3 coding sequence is TGTGCCAGTAGTACCACAGGGGTCTATCGGCAGCCCCAGCATTTT.

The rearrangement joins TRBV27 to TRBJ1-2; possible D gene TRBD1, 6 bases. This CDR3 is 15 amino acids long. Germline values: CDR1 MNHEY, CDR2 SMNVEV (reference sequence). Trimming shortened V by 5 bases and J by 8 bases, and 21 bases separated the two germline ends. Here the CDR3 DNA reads TGTGCCAGCAGTGCGGCGGGACACCTCACAGGGGGCTACACCTTC. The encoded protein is CASSAAGHLTGGYTF.

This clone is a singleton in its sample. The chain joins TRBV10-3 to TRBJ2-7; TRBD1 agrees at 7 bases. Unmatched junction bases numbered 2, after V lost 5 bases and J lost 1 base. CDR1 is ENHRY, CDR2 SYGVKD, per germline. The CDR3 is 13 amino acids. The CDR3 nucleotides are TGTGCCATCAGTAGACAGGGTTCCTACGAGCAGTACTTC. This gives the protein CAISRQGSYEQYF.

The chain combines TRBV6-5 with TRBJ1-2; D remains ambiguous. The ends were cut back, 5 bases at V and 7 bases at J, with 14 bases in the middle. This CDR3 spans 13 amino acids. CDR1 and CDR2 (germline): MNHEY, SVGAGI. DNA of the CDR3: TGTGCCAGCAGTCCAGGCACGATTGGTGGCTACACCTTC. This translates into CASSPGTIGGYTF.

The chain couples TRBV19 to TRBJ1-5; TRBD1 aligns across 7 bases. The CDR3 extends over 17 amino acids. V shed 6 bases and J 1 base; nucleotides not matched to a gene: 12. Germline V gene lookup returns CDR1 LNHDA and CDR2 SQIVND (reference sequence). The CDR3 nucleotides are TGTGCCAGTAGGACCACCGGGACAGAATTCAGCAATCAGCCCCAGCATTTT. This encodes CASRTTGTEFSNQPQHF.

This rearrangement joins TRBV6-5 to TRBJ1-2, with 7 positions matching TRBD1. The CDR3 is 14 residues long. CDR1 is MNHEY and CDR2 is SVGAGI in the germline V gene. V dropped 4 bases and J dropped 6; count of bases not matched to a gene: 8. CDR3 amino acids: CASSSEGAPHGYTF. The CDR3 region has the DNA TGTGCCAGCAGTTCGGAGGGGGCGCCCCATGGCTACACCTTC.